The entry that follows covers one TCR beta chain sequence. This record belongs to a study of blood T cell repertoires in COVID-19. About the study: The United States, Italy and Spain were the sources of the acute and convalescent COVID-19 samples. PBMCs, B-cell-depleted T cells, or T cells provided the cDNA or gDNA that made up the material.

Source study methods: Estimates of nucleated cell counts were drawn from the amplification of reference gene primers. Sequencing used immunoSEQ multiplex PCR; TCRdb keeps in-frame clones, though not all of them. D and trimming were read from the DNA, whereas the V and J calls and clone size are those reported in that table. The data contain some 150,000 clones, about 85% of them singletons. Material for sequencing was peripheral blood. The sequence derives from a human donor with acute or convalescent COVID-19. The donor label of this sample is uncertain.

The CDR3 nucleotides read TGTGCCAGCAGTTACCCTCACAGGGAAAACACTGAAGCTTTCTTT. Its translation: CASSYPHRENTEAFF. The chain combines TRBV6-6 with TRBJ1-1, with D possibly matching TRBD1 (6 bases). The germline V gene has CDR1 MNHNY and CDR2 SVGAGI (reference sequence). This CDR3 is 15 amino acids long. V gave up 2 bases and J gave up 2 bases, with 12 bases separating them.